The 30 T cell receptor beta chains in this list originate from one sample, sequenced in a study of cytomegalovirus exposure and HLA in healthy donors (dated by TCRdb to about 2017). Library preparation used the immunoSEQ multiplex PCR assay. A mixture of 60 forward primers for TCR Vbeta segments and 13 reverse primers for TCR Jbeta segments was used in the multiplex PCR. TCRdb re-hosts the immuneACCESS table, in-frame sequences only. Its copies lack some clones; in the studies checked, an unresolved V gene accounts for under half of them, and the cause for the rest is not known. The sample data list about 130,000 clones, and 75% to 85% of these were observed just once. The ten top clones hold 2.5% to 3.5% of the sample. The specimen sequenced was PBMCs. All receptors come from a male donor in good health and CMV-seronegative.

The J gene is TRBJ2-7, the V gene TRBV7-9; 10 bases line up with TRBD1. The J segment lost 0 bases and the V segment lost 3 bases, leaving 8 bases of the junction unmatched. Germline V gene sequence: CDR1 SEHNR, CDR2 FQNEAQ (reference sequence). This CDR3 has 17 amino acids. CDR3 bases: TGTGCCAGCAGCTTCTTGCCGGGACAGGGGAGCTCCTACGAGCAGTACTTC. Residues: CASSFLPGQGSSYEQYF.

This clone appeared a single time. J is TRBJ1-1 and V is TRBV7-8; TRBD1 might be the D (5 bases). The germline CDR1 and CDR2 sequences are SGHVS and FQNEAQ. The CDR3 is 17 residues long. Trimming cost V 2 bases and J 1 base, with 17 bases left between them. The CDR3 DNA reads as TGTGCCAGCAGCTTAAGGGCCAGGGCAGGAGCGAACACTGAAGCTTTCTTT. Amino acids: CASSLRARAGANTEAFF.

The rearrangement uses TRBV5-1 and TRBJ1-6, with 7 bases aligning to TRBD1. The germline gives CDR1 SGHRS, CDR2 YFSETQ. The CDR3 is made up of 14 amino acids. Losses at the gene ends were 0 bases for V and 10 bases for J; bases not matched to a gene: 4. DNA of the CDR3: TGCGCCAGCAGCTTGGAGGGACAGCCCTCACCCCTCCACTTT. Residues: CASSLEGQPSPLHF.

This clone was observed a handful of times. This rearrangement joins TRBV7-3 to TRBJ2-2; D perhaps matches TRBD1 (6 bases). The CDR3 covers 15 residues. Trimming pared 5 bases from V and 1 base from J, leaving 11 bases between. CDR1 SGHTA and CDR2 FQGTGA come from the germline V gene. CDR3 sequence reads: CASSRGQKNTGELFF. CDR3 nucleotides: TGTGCCAGCAGCCGAGGACAGAAGAACACCGGGGAGCTGTTTTTT.

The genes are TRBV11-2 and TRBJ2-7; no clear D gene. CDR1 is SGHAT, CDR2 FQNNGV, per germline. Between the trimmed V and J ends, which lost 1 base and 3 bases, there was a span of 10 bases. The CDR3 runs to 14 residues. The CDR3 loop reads CASSLGTVSYEQYF. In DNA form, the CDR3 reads TGTGCCAGCAGCTTAGGAACAGTCAGCTACGAGCAGTACTTC. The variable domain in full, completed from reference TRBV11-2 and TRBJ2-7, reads EAGVAQSPRYKIIEKRQSVAFWCNPISGHATLYWYQQILGQGPKLLIQFQNNGVVDDSQLPKDRFSAERLKGVDSTLKIQPAKLEDSAVYLCASSLGTVSYEQYFGPGTRLTVT.

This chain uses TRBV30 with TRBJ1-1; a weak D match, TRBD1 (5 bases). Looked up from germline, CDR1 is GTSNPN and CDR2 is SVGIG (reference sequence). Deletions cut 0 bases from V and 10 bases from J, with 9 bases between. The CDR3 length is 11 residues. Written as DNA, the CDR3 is TGTGCCTGGAGTGTAGCGGGACTAGCTTTCTTT. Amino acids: CAWSVAGLAFF. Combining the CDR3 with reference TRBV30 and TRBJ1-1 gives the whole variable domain SQTIHQWPATLVQPVGSPLSLECTVEGTSNPNLYWYRQAAGRGLQLLFYSVGIGQISSEVPQNLSASRPQDRQFILSSKKLLLSDSGFYLCAWSVAGLAFFGQGTRLTVV.

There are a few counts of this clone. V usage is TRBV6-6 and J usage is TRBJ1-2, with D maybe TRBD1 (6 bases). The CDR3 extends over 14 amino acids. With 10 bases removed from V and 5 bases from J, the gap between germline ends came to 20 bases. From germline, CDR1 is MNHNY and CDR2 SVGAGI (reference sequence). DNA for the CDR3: TGTGCCACCTTAGGTACAGGGTTAGAGTATGGCTACACCTTC. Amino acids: CATLGTGLEYGYTF.

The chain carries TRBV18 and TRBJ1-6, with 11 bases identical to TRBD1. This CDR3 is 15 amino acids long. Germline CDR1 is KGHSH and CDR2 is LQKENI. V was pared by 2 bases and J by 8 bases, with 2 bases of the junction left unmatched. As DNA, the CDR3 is TGTGCCAGCTCACCAAGGGGACAGGGGGATTCACCCCTCCACTTT. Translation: CASSPRGQGDSPLHF.

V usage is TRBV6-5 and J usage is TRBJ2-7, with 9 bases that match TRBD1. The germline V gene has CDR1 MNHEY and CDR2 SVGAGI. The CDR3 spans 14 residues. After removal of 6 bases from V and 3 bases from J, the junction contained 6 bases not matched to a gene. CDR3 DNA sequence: TGTGCCAGCAGACTAGGACAGGGGAACTACGAGCAGTACTTC. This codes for CASRLGQGNYEQYF.

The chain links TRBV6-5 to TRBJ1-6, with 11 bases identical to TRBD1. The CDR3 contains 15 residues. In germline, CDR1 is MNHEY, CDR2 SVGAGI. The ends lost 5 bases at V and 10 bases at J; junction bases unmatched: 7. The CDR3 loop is CASSPGTGGGSPLHF. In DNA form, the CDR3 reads TGTGCCAGCAGTCCCGGGACAGGGGGAGGGTCACCCCTCCACTTT.

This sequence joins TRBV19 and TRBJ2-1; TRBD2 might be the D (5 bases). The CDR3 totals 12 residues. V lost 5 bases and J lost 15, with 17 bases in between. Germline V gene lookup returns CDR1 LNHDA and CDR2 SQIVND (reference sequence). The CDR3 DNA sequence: TGTGCCAGTAGTCCCTCGGGGATGCGAACGTTCTTC. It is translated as CASSPSGMRTFF.

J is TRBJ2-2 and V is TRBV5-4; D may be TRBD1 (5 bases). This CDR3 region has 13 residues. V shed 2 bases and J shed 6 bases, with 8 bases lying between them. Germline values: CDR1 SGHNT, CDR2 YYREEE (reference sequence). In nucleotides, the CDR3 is TGTGCCAGCAGCTTTAAGGGGCCCGGGGAGCTGTTTTTT. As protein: CASSFKGPGELFF.

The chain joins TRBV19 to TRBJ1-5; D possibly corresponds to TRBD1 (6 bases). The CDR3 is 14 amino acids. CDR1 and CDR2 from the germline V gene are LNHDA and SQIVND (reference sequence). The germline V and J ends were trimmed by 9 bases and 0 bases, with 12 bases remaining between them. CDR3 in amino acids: CASKGDTSNQPQHF. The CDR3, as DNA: TGTGCCAGCAAAGGGGACACTAGCAATCAGCCCCAGCATTTT.

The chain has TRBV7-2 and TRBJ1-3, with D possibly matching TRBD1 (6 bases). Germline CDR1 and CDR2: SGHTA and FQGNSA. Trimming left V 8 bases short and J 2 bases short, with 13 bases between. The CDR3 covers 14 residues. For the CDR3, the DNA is TGTGCCAGCCATCGGGGGGCGACTGGAAACACCATATATTTT. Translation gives CASHRGATGNTIYF.

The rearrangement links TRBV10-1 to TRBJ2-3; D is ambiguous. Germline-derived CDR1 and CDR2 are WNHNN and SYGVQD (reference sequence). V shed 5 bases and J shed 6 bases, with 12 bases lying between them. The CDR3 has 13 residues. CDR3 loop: CASSPTGSDTQYF. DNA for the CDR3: TGCGCCAGCAGTCCCACGGGTTCCGATACGCAGTATTTT.

In nucleotides, the CDR3 is TGCGCCAGCAGCCAAGAGGGGGCACTACTAAACTACGAGCAGTACTTC. Residues: CASSQEGALLNYEQYF. The V gene is TRBV4-1, the J gene TRBJ2-7; possible D gene TRBD1, 6 bases. The length of the CDR3 is 16 residues. From germline, CDR1 is MGHRA and CDR2 YSYEKL. Trimming cost V 0 bases and J 3 bases, with 15 bases left between them.

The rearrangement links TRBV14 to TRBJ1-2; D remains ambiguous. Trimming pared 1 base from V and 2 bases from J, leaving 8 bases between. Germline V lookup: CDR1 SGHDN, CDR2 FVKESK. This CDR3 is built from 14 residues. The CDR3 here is CASSQVRLNYGYTF. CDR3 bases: TGTGCCAGCAGCCAAGTTCGTCTAAACTATGGCTACACCTTC.

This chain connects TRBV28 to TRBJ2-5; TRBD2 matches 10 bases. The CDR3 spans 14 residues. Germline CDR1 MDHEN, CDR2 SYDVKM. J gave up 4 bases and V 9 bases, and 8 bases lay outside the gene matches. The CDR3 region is CASGSGGAGETQYF. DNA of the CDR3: TGTGCCAGTGGGAGCGGGGGGGCAGGAGAGACCCAGTACTTC.

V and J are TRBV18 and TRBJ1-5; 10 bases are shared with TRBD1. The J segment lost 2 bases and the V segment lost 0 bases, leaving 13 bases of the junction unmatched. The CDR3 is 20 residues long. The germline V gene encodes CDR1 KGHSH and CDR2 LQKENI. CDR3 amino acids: CASSPPPSGTGESGNQPQHF. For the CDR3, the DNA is TGTGCCAGCTCACCACCTCCATCCGGGACAGGGGAGTCGGGCAATCAGCCCCAGCATTTT. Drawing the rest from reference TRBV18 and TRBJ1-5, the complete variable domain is NAGVMQNPRHLVRRRGQEARLRCSPMKGHSHVYWYRQLPEEGLKFMVYLQKENIIDESGMPKERFSAEFPKEGPSILRIQQVVRGDSAAYFCASSPPPSGTGESGNQPQHFGDGTRLSIL.

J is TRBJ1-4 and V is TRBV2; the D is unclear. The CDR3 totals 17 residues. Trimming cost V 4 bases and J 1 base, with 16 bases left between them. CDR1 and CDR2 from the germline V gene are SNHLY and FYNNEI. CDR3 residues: CASSAPLERVTNEKLFF. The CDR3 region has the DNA TGTGCCAGCAGTGCCCCCCTGGAGAGGGTAACTAATGAAAAACTGTTTTTT.

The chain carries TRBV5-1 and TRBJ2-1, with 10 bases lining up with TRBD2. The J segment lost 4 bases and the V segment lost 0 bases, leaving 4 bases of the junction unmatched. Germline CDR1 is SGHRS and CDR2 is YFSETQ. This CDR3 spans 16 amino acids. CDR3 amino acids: CASSLASGSLYNEQFF. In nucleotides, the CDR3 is TGCGCCAGCAGCTTGGCTAGCGGGAGCCTTTACAATGAGCAGTTCTTC.

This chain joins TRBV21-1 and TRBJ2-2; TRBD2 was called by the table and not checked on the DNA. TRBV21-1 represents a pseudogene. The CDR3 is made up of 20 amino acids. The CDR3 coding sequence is TGTGCCAGCAGCGCCGCTTGGACTAGCGGGAGGAGCCCGAGCACCGGGGAGCTGTTTTTT. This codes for CASSAAWTSGRSPSTGELFF.

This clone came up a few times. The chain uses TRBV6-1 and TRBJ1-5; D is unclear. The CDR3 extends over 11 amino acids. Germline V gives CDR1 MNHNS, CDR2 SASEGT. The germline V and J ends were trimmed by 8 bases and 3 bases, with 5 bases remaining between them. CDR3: CASGDNQPQHF. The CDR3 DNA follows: TGTGCCAGCGGAGACAATCAGCCCCAGCATTTT.

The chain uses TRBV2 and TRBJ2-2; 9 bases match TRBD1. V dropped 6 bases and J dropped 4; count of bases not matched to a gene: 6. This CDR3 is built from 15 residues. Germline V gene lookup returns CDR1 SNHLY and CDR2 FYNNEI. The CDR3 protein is CASRRTGVSTGELFF. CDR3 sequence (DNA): TGTGCCAGCAGACGGACAGGGGTCAGCACCGGGGAGCTGTTTTTT.

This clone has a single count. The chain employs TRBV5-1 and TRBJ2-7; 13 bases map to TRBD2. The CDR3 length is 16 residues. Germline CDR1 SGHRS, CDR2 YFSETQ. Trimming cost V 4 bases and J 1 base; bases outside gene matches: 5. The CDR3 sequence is CASSHGLAGVSYEQYF. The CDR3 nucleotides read TGCGCCAGCAGCCATGGACTAGCGGGGGTTTCCTACGAGCAGTACTTC.

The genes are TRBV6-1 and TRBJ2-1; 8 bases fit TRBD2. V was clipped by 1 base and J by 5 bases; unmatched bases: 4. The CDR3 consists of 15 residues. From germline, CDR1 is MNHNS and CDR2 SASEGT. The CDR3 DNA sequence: TGTGCCAGCAGTGAAGGAACGGGGGGGCACAATGAGCAGTTCTTC. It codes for CASSEGTGGHNEQFF.

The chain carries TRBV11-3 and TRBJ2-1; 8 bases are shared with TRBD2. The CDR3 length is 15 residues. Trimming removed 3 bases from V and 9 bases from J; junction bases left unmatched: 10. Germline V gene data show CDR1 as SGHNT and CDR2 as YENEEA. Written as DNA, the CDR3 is TGTGCCAGCAGCTTTGACGGGGGGGCCTTTGGTGAGCAGTTCTTC. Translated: CASSFDGGAFGEQFF.

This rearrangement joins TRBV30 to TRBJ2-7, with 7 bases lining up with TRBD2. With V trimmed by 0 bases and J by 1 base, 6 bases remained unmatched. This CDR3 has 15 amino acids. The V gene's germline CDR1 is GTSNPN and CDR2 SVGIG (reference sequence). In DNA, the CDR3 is TGTGCCTGGAGTGTCGCGGGAGCCAGATCCTACGAGCAGTACTTC. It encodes CAWSVAGARSYEQYF.

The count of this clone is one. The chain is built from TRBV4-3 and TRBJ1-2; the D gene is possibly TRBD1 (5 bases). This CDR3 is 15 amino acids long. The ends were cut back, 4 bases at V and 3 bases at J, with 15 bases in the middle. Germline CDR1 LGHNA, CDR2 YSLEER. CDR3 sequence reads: CASSRWGLGDYGYTF. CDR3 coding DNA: TGCGCCAGCAGCCGGTGGGGACTGGGGGACTATGGCTACACCTTC.

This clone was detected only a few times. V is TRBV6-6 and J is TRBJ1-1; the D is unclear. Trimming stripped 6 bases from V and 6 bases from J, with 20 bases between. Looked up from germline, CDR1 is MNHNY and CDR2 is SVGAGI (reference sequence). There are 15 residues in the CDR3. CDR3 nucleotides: TGTGCCAGCAGGCCGAGTCTGAAGACTCCCCCTGAAGCTTTCTTT. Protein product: CASRPSLKTPPEAFF.